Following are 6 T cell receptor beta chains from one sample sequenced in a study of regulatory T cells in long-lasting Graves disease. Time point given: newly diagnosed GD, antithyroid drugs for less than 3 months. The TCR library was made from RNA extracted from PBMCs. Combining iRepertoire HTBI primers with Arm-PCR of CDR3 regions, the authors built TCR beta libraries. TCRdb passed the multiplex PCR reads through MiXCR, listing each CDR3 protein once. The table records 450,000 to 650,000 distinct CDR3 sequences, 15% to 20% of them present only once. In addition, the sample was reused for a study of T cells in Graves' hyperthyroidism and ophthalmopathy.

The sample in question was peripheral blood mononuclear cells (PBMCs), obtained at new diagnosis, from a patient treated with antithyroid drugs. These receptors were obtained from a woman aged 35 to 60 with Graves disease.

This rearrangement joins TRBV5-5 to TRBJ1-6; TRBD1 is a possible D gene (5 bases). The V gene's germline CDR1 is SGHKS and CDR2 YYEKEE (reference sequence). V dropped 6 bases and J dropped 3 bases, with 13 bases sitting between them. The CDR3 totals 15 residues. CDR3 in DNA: TGTGCCAGCAACCCCGGGGACGGCTATAATTCACCCCTCCACTTT. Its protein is CASNPGDGYNSPLHF.

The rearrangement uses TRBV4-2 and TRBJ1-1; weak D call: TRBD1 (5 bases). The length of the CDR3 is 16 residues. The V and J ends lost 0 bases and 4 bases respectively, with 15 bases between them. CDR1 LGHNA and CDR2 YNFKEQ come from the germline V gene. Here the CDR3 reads CASSQDRDSKGTEAFF. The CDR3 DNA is TGTGCCAGCAGCCAAGATCGGGACTCAAAAGGCACTGAAGCTTTCTTT.

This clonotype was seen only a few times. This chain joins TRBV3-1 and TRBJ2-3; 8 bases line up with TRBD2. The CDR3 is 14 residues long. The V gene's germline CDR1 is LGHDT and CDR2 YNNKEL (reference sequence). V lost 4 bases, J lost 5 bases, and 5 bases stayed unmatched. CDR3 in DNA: TGTGCCAGCAGCCCGGGGGGGGGTGAAGATACGCAGTATTTT. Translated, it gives CASSPGGGEDTQYF.

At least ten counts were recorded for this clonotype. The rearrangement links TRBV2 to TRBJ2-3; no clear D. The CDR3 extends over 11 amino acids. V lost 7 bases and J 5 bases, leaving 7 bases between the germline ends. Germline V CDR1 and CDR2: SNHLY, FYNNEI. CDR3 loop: CASTRKDTQYF. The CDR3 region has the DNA TGTGCCAGCACCCGGAAAGATACGCAGTATTTT.

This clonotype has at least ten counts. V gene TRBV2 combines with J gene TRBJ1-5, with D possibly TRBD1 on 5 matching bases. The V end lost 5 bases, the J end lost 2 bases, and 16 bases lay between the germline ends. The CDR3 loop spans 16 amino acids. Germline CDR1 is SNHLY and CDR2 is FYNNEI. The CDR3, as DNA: TGTGCCAGCAGTCCCGGACAAGGTGCGCGCAATCAGCCCCAGCATTTT. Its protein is CASSPGQGARNQPQHF.

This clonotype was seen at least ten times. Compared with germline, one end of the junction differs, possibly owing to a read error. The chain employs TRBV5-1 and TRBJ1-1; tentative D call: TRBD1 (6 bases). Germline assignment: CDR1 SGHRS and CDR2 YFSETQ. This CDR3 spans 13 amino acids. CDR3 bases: TGTGCCAGCAGTAGGGGACAGAACACTGAAGCTTTCTTT. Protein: CASSRGQNTEAFF.